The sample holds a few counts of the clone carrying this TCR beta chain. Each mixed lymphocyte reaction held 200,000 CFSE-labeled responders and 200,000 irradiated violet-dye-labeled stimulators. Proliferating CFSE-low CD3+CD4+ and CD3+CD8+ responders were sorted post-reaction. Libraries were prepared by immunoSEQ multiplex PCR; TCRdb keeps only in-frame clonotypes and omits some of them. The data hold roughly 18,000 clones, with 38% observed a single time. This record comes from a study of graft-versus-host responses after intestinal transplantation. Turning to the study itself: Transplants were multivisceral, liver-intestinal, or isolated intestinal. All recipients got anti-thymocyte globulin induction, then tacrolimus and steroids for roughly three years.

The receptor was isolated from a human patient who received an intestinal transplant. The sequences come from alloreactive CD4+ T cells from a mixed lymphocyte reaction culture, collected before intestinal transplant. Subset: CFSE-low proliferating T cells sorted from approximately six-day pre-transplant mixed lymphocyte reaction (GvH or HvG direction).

The CDR3 region is CATSRESSYNSPLHF. CDR3 nucleotide sequence: TGTGCCACCAGCAGAGAGAGCTCCTATAATTCACCCCTCCACTTT. The chain uses TRBV15 and TRBJ1-6; D gene ambiguous. Trimming stripped 0 bases from V and 0 bases from J, with 3 bases between. Germline CDR1 and CDR2: LNHNV and YYDKDF (reference sequence). The length of the CDR3 is 15 residues.